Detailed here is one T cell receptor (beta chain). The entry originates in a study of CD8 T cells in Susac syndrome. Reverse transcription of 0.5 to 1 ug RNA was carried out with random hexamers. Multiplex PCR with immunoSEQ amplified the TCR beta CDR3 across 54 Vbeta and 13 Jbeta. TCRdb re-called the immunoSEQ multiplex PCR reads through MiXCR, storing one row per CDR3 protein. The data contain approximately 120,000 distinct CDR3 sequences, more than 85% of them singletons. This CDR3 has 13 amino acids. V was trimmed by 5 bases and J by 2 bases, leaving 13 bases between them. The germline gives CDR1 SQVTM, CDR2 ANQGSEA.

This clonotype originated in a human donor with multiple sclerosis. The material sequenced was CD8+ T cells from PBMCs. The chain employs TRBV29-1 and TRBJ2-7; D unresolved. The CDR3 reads CSVLKQQAYEQYF. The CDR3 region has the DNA TGCAGCGTTCTGAAGCAGCAGGCCTACGAGCAGTACTTC.